This T cell receptor (beta chain) was identified during a study of T cell responses to AZD1222 COVID-19 vaccine. Study results and limitations: The study found Spike-specific TCR breadth and depth rose after two AZD1222 doses.

V was clipped by 2 bases and J by 0 bases, with 11 bases between them. This CDR3 has 15 amino acids. Germline CDR1 and CDR2: SGDLS and YYNGEE. Of note for this clone: Its antigen remains unknown.

The assay was immunoSEQ multiplex PCR, and TCRdb's table has in-frame clones only and misses some. This sample has roughly 180,000 clones, with approximately 90% found just once. J is TRBJ1-1 and V is TRBV9; D might be TRBD1 (5 bases). This clonotype was obtained from an adult who received the AZD1222 COVID-19 vaccine. The sequencing used peripheral blood, collected 28 days after the second AZD1222 dose. The CDR3 loop reads CASSVSGYLNTEAFF. The CDR3 region has the DNA TGTGCCAGCAGCGTCTCAGGGTACTTGAACACTGAAGCTTTCTTT.